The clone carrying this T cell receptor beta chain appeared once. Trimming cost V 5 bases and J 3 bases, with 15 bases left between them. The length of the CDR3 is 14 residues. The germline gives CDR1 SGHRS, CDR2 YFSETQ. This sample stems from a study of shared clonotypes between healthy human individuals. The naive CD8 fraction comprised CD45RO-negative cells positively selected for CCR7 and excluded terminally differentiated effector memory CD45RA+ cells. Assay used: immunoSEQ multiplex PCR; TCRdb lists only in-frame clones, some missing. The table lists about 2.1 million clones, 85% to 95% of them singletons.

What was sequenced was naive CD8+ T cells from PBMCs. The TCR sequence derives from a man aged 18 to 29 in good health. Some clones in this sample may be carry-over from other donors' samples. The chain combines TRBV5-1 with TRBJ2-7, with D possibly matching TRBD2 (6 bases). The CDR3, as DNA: TGCGCCAGCAGTCGGGCGGGAAAGGTCTACGAGCAGTACTTC. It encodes CASSRAGKVYEQYF.